A single sample is the source of the 8 T cell receptor beta chains below, sequenced in a study of post-analysis software for immune sequencing data (dated by TCRdb to between 2014 and 2017). Libraries were built with PCR. The instrument given in TCRdb is Illumina HiSeq 2500. To reduce PCR and sequencing biases, unique molecular identifiers were built into the TCR beta cDNA libraries. TCRdb trimmed the raw reads at Q25, called clones with MiXCR and kept productive beta chains. When rows share a CDR3 protein, they turn into one entry using the most common DNA and genes. In all, the sample holds some 260,000 distinct CDR3 sequences, and just over 35% of those were seen once. The ten most abundant clones make up around 5% of the sample. The antigens of these receptors remain unknown. The investigation overall reported the following: Significantly higher frequencies in patients than in controls were found for about five TRBV segments, including TRBV5-6, TRBV5-1 and TRBV20-1.

The specimen sequenced was blood. The receptors were gathered from a girl between 10 and 17 years old with multiple sclerosis.

In its sample, this clonotype was seen a few times. The rearrangement links TRBV3-1 to TRBJ1-2; no reliable D call. The germline V gene encodes CDR1 LGHDT and CDR2 YNNKEL (reference sequence). The V gene lost 1 base and the J gene lost 3 bases, with 3 bases spanning the gap. CDR3 length: 12 amino acids. In nucleotides, the CDR3 is TGTGCCAGCAGCCAAGTTTACTATGGCTACACCTTC. Translation gives CASSQVYYGYTF.

This clonotype was seen repeatedly, ten times or more. This sequence joins TRBV7-9 and TRBJ2-7; 9 positions match TRBD1. J was trimmed by 1 base and V by 4 bases; bases with no gene match: 2. Looked up from germline, CDR1 is SEHNR and CDR2 is FQNEAQ (reference sequence). The CDR3 has 14 residues. DNA of the CDR3: TGTGCCAGCAGCTCCGGGACAGGGTCCTACGAGCAGTACTTC. Its translation: CASSSGTGSYEQYF.

The chain recombines TRBV7-9 with TRBJ1-6, with D unclear. V was pared by 5 bases and J by 7 bases, with 15 bases between. The CDR3 loop spans 15 amino acids. The germline CDR1 and CDR2 sequences are SEHNR and FQNEAQ (reference sequence). The CDR3 reads CASSPRTSGNSPLHF. The CDR3 DNA reads TGTGCCAGCAGCCCACGGACGTCGGGGAATTCACCCCTCCACTTT.

The sample holds many counts of this clonotype. The CDR3 region is CASSKGGVPEQYF. The CDR3 DNA is TGTGCCAGCAGCAAGGGCGGGGTACCCGAGCAGTACTTC. The chain recombines TRBV7-6 with TRBJ2-5, with D possibly TRBD2 on 6 matching bases. The J call may not be correct, given that the DNA end is closer to TRBJ2-7. Germline assignment: CDR1 SGHVS and CDR2 FNYEAQ. The CDR3 runs 13 residues.

This clonotype showed up many times. V and J are TRBV20-1 and TRBJ2-5; D gene uncertain. The V gene's germline CDR1 is DFQATT and CDR2 SNEGSKA (reference sequence). V was cut by 1 base and J by 2 bases, with 8 bases left in between. This CDR3 comprises 13 residues. CDR3 loop: CSARGAGQETQYF. The CDR3 DNA sequence: TGCAGTGCTAGAGGGGCTGGACAAGAGACCCAGTACTTC.

This clonotype has ten or more counts. This chain links TRBV7-2 with TRBJ2-2; D ambiguous. V was shortened by 4 bases and J by 6 bases, with 9 bases between the two germline ends. The CDR3 totals 13 residues. Germline CDR1 SGHTA, CDR2 FQGNSA. The CDR3 region has the DNA TGTGCCAGCAGCTCCTACGTCCCCGGGGAGCTGTTTTTT. Translating gives CASSSYVPGELFF.

V and J are TRBV15 and TRBJ1-4; TRBD1 matches 8 bases. J gave up 8 bases and V 4 bases, and 6 bases lay outside the gene matches. Germline CDR1 and CDR2: LNHNV and YYDKDF (reference sequence). This CDR3 has 14 residues. CDR3 sequence (DNA): TGTGCCACCAGCACGAACAGGGGGAGAGAAAAACTGTTTTTT. Translation: CATSTNRGREKLFF.

This clonotype was detected many times. This rearrangement joins TRBV9 to TRBJ2-1; TRBD1 matches 8 bases. Germline loops: CDR1 SGDLS, CDR2 YYNGEE. The CDR3 runs 15 residues. V dropped 0 bases and J dropped 4; count of bases not matched to a gene: 3. The CDR3 loop reads CASSVVGQEYNEQFF. As DNA, the CDR3 is TGTGCCAGCAGCGTAGTGGGACAGGAGTACAATGAGCAGTTCTTC.